These T cell receptor beta chains were read from a single sample in a study of T cell responses to AZD1222 COVID-19 vaccine. Here immunoSEQ multiplex PCR was the method, and the copy in TCRdb shows in-frame clones only, minus some. The top ten hold 22% of the sample, which has about 110,000 clones, around 91% seen once. The sample in question was peripheral blood, obtained on day 0 of AZD1222 vaccination. These receptors were taken from an adult in good health. The CDR3 runs from the conserved cysteine through the conserved F or W. D genes are given only for firm matches. Not every row has a clone size; where given, it reads once, few, many or a size class.

v_gene	abundance	d_gene	j_gene	CDR3aa	CDR3nt
TRBV7-2	-	-	TRBJ2-7	CASSLPAGDNYEQYF	TGTGCCAGCAGCTTACCGGCGGGGGACAACTACGAGCAGTACTTC
TRBV11-2	-	TRBD1	TRBJ2-4	CASADRGRVAKNIQYF	TGTGCCAGCGCGGACAGGGGGCGCGTTGCCAAAAACATTCAGTACTTC
TRBV3-1/TRBV3-2	-	TRBD1	TRBJ1-5	CASSQDLTGGIQPQHF	TGTGCCAGCAGCCAAGATCTAACAGGGGGCATCCAGCCCCAGCATTTT
TRBV15	-	-	TRBJ1-2	CATREGRHPSYGYTF	TGTGCCACCAGGGAAGGGCGACACCCTAGCTATGGCTACACCTTC
TRBV7-6	-	TRBD2	TRBJ2-1	CASSSGTSGELYNEQFF	TGTGCCAGCAGCTCGGGGACTAGCGGGGAGCTATACAATGAGCAGTTCTTC
TRBV5-1	-	-	TRBJ1-2	CASSLGVPRNYGYTF	TGCGCCAGCAGCTTGGGAGTTCCCCGCAACTATGGCTACACCTTC
TRBV20-1	once	-	TRBJ1-2	CSASQGGGYTF	TGCAGTGCTAGTCAGGGCGGGGGCTACACCTTC
TRBV7-2	-	TRBD2	TRBJ2-7	CASSISGAYEQYF	TGTGCCAGCAGCATTAGCGGGGCCTACGAGCAGTACTTC
TRBV6-1	once	TRBD1	TRBJ1-1	CASSDDQTGHVAEAFF	TGTGCCAGCAGTGACGATCAGACAGGGCACGTCGCTGAAGCTTTCTTT
TRBV6-2/TRBV6-3	-	-	TRBJ2-7	CASSYSGGPYEQYF	TGTGCCAGCAGTTACTCGGGCGGTCCATACGAGCAGTACTTC
TRBV19	-	TRBD2	TRBJ2-1	CASSLRGGFRNEQFF	TGTGCCAGTAGTCTGCGGGGGGGCTTTCGCAATGAGCAGTTCTTC
TRBV2	-	-	TRBJ2-3	CASRLRATDTQYF	TGTGCCAGCAGATTAAGGGCCACAGATACGCAGTATTTT
TRBV7-2	-	-	TRBJ2-7	CASSPQGQDYLEQYF	TGTGCCAGCAGCCCCCAAGGACAGGACTACTTGGAGCAGTACTTC
TRBV27	-	-	TRBJ2-6	CASSLSNSGANVLTF	TGTGCCAGCAGTTTGTCCAACTCTGGGGCCAACGTCCTGACTTTC
TRBV12-3/TRBV12-4	-	-	TRBJ1-1	CASTGATEAFF	TGTGCCAGCACCGGGGCCACTGAAGCTTTCTTT
TRBV19	-	-	TRBJ2-1	CATKTDPSSYNEQFF	TGTGCCACTAAAACTGACCCGAGCTCCTACAATGAGCAGTTCTTC
TRBV10-1	-	TRBD2	TRBJ2-7	CASSSSGGQVYEQYF	TGCGCCAGCAGTTCTAGCGGGGGGCAGGTCTACGAGCAGTACTTC
TRBV9	-	-	TRBJ2-2	CASGESGTGELFF	TGTGCCAGCGGGGAATCGGGCACCGGGGAGCTGTTTTTT
TRBV19	-	-	TRBJ1-2	CASSIRGGYGYTF	TGTGCCAGTAGTATCCGGGGGGGCTATGGCTACACCTTC
TRBV6-5	-	-	TRBJ1-6	CASQGNNSPLHF	TGTGCCTCCCAGGGGAACAATTCACCCCTCCACTTT
TRBV11-2	few	TRBD1	TRBJ1-1	CASSEIGGEGNTEAFF	TGTGCCAGCAGCGAAATAGGGGGCGAGGGAAACACTGAAGCTTTCTTT
TRBV6-6	once	-	TRBJ1-4	CASNPRLNEKLFF	TGTGCCAGCAACCCTAGGCTAAATGAAAAACTGTTTTTT
TRBV27	-	TRBD2	TRBJ2-2	CASTPVGTSGTGELFF	TGTGCCAGCACCCCCGTCGGGACTAGTGGCACCGGGGAGCTGTTTTTT
TRBV11-2	-	-	TRBJ1-2	CASSRSGNYGYTF	TGTGCCAGCAGCCGCTCGGGGAACTATGGCTACACCTTC
TRBV30	-	TRBD1	TRBJ1-2	CACSVGGTGVYGYTF	TGTGCCTGCTCGGTGGGCGGGACAGGGGTATACGGCTACACCTTC
TRBV28	-	TRBD2	TRBJ2-1	CASSPLSGGAYNEQFF	TGTGCCAGCAGTCCCTTAAGCGGGGGGGCTTACAATGAGCAGTTCTTC
TRBV7-8	-	TRBD1	TRBJ2-2	CAEGTGSNTGELFF	TGTGCCGAGGGGACAGGATCGAACACCGGGGAGCTGTTTTTT
TRBV10-3	-	-	TRBJ2-7	CAISGSLGYEQYF	TGTGCCATCAGTGGTTCTCTAGGGTACGAGCAGTACTTC
TRBV6-1	-	TRBD1	TRBJ1-6	CASSENQGASPLHF	TGTGCCAGCAGTGAAAACCAGGGGGCTTCACCCCTCCACTTT
TRBV18	once	-	TRBJ1-1	CASSPLPAGKAFSEAFF	TGTGCCAGCTCACCACTTCCAGCAGGGAAGGCTTTCTCTGAAGCTTTCTTT
TRBV3-1/TRBV3-2	-	-	TRBJ1-2	CASSPTGSGYTF	TGTGCCAGCAGCCCCACAGGGAGCGGCTACACCTTC
TRBV4-1	-	-	TRBJ2-3	CASRHESSRLLGTDTQYF	TGCGCCAGCAGGCATGAAAGCTCCCGACTGCTGGGCACAGATACGCAGTATTTT
TRBV19	-	-	TRBJ1-1	CASSALGGAANTEAFF	TGTGCCAGTAGTGCGCTCGGGGGGGCGGCGAACACTGAAGCTTTCTTT
TRBV4-3	-	-	TRBJ1-1	CASSQGSQTNTEAFF	TGCGCCAGCAGCCAGGGTTCACAGACGAACACTGAAGCTTTCTTT
TRBV5-1	-	TRBD1	TRBJ1-3	CARDGKDRARSGNTIYF	TGCGCCAGGGACGGGAAGGACAGGGCTCGATCTGGAAACACCATATATTTT
TRBV14	-	TRBD2	TRBJ2-7	CASSQLTSGVVEQYF	TGTGCCAGCAGCCAGTTGACTAGCGGGGTTGTAGAGCAGTACTTC
TRBV5-1	-	TRBD2	TRBJ2-7	CASSLGGGDSYEQYF	TGCGCCAGCAGCTTGGGGGGAGGGGACTCCTACGAGCAGTACTTC
TRBV9	-	-	TRBJ2-3	CASRASVYTDTQYF	TGTGCCAGCAGGGCTAGCGTTTACACAGATACGCAGTATTTT
TRBV29-1	-	-	TRBJ2-5	CSAGRVGGETQYF	TGCAGCGCCGGAAGGGTAGGGGGGGAGACCCAGTACTTC
TRBV7-9	-	TRBD2	TRBJ2-1	CASSRTPGLAGYNEQFF	TGTGCCAGCAGCAGGACTCCGGGACTAGCGGGTTACAATGAGCAGTTCTTC
TRBV5-6	once	-	TRBJ1-5	CASSPDGDQPQHF	TGTGCCAGCAGCCCTGACGGGGACCAGCCCCAGCATTTT
TRBV30	-	TRBD2	TRBJ2-1	CAWRGLVSYNEQFF	TGTGCCTGGAGGGGACTAGTGAGCTACAATGAGCAGTTCTTC